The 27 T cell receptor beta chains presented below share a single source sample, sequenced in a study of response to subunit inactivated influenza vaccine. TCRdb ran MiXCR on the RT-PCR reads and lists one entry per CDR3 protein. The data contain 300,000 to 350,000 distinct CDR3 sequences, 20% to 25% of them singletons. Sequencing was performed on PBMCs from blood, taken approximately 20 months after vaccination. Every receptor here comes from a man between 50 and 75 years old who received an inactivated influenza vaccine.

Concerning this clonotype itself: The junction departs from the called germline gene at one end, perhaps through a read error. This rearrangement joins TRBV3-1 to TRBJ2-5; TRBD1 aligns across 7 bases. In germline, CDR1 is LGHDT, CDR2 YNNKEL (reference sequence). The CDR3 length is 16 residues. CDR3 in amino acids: CASCQDRRGGEETQYF. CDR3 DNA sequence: TGTGCCAGCTGCCAGGACCGACGAGGGGGCGAGGAGACCCAGTACTTC.

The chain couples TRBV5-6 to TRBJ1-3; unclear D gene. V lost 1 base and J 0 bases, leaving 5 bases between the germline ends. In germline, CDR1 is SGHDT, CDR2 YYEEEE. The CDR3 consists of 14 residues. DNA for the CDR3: TGTGCCAGCAGCTTGCATAGCTCTGGAAACACCATATATTTT. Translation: CASSLHSSGNTIYF.

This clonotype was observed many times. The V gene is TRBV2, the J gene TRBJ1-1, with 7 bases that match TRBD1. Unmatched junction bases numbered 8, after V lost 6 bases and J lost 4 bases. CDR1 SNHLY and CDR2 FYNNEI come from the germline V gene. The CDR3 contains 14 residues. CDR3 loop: CASSPGQWSTEAFF. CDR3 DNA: TGTGCCAGCAGCCCGGGACAGTGGAGCACTGAAGCTTTCTTT.

The CDR3 here is CASSSGGENTEAFF. CDR3 DNA sequence: TGCGCCAGCAGCTCCGGTGGCGAGAACACTGAAGCTTTCTTT. The chain recombines TRBV5-1 with TRBJ1-1, with unresolved D. CDR1 SGHRS and CDR2 YFSETQ come from the germline V gene. Deletions cut 3 bases from V and 1 base from J, with 10 bases between. The CDR3 length is 14 residues.

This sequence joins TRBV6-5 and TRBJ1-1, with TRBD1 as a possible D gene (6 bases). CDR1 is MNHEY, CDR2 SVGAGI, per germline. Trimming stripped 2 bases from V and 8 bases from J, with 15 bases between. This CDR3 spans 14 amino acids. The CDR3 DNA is TGTGCCAGCAGTTACAAGGACAGAGGGGCAGAAGCTTTCTTT. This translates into CASSYKDRGAEAFF.

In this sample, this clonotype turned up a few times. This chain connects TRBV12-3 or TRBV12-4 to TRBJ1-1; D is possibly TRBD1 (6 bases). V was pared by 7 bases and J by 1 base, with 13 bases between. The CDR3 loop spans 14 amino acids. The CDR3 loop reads CASTRDTKNTEAFF. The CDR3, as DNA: TGTGCCAGCACCCGGGACACAAAGAACACTGAAGCTTTCTTT.

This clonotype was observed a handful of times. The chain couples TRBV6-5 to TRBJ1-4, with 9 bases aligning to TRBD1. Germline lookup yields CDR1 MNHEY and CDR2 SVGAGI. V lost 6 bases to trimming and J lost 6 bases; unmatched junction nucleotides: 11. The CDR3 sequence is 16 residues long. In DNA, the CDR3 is TGTGCCAGCAGAATTAAACACAGGGGGCGAGATGAAAAACTGTTTTTT. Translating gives CASRIKHRGRDEKLFF.

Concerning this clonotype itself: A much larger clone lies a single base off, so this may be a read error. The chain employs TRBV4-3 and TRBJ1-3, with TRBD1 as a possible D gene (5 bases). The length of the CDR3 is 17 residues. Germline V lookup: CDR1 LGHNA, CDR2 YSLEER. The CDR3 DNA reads TGCGCCAGCAGCCAGGACCATATTCAAGGGGTCGGAAACGCCATATATTTT. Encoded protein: CASSQDHIQGVGNAIYF.

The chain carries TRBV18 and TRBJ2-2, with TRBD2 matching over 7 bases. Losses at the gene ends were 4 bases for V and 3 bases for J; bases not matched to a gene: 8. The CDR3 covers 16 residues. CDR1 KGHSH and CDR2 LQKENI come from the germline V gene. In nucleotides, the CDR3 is TGTGCCAGCTCACTTCTAGCGGTTGGCTACACCGGGGAGCTGTTTTTT. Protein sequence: CASSLLAVGYTGELFF.

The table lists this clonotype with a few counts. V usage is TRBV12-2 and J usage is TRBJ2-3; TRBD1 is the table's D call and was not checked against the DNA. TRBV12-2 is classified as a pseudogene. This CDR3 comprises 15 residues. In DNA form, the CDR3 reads TGTGCAAGTCGACGGGACCTTATCGGATCGGATACGCAGTATTTT. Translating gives CASRRDLIGSDTQYF.

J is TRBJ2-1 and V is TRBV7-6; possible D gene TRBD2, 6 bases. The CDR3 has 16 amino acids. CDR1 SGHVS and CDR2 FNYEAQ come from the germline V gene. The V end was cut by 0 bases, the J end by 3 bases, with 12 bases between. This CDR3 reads CASSLAGLASYNEQFF. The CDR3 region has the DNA TGTGCCAGCAGCTTAGCGGGGCTAGCGAGCTACAATGAGCAGTTCTTC.

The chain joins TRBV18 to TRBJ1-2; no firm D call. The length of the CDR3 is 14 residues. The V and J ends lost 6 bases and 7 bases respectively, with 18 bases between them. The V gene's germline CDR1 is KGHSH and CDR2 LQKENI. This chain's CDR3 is CASSPRRSESGYTF. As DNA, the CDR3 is TGTGCCAGCTCCCCCCGTCGCAGTGAGAGTGGCTACACCTTC.

CDR3 nucleotides: TGTGCCAGCAGCCCTTGGGACACCGATGGCTACACCTTC. This sequence encodes CASSPWDTDGYTF. The chain couples TRBV7-9 to TRBJ1-2; D possibly corresponds to TRBD1 (6 bases). V was pared by 5 bases and J by 6 bases, with 13 bases between. This CDR3 has 13 residues. Germline CDR1 reads SEHNR; CDR2 reads FQNEAQ (reference sequence).

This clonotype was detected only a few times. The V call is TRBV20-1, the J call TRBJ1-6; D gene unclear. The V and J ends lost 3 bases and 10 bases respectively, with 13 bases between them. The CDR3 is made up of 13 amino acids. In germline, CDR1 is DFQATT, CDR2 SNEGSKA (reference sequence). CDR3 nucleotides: TGCAGTGCTAGCGGAGGATTGGACTCACCCCTCCACTTT. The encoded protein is CSASGGLDSPLHF.

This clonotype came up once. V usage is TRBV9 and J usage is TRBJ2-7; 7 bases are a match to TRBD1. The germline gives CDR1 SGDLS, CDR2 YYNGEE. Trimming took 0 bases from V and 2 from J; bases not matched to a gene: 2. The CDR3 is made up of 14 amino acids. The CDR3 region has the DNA TGTGCCAGCAGCGTAGGAGGGACAGCCTACGAGCAGTACTTC. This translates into CASSVGGTAYEQYF.

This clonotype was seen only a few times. CDR3: CASSLREGAGNYGYTF. The CDR3 DNA reads as TGTGCCAGCAGCCTCAGGGAGGGGGCGGGTAACTATGGCTACACCTTC. V and J are TRBV4-2 and TRBJ1-2; 7 bases are shared with TRBD1. After removal of 4 bases from V and 1 base from J, the junction contained 9 bases not matched to a gene. CDR1 and CDR2 (germline): LGHNA, YNFKEQ. The CDR3 sequence is 16 residues long.

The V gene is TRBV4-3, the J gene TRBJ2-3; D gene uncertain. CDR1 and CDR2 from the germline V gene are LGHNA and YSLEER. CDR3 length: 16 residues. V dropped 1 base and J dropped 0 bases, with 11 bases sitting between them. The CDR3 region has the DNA TGCGCCAGCAGCCAAGGACCGAGTCATAGCACAGATACGCAGTATTTT. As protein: CASSQGPSHSTDTQYF.

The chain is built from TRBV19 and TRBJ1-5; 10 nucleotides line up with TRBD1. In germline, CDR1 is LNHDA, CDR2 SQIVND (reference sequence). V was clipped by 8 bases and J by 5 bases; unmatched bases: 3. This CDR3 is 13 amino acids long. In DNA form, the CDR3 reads TGTGCCAGTTCCGGGACAGGGGATCAGCCCCAGCATTTT. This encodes CASSGTGDQPQHF.

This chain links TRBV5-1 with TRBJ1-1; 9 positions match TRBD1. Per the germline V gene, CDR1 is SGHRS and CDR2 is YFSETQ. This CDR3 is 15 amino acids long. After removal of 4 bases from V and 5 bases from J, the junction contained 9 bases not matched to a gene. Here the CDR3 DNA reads TGCGCCAGCAGCATCGGGACAGGGCGGTTTACTGAAGCTTTCTTT. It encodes CASSIGTGRFTEAFF.

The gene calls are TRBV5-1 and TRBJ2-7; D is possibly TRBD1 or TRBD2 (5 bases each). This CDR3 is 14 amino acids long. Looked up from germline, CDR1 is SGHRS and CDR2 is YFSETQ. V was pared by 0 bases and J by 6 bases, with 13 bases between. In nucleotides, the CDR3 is TGCGCCAGCAGCTTGGCCGGGACGGACGGCGAGCAGTACTTC. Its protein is CASSLAGTDGEQYF.

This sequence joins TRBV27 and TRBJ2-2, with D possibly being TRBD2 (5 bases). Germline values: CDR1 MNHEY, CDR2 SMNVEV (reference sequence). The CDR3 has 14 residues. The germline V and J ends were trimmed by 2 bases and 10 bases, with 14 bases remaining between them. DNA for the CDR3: TGTGCCAGCAGTTTAACGGGATCGAATGCGGAGCTGTTTTTT. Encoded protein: CASSLTGSNAELFF.

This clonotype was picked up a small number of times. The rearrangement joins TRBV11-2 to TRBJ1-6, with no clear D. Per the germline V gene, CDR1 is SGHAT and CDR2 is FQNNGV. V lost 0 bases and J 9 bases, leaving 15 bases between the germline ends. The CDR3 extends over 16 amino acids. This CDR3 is CASSLDRVVLLSPLHF. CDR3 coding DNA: TGTGCCAGCAGCTTAGATCGGGTCGTGTTGCTTTCACCCCTCCACTTT.

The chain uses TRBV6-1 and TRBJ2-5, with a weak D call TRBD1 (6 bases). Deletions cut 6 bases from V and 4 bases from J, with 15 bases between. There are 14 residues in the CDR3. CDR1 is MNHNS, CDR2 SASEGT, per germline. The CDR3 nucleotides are TGTGCCAGCAGAACAGGGACCTGGGCAGAGACCCAGTACTTC. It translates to CASRTGTWAETQYF.

In DNA, the CDR3 is TGTGCCACCGGCCGGGACAGCGAACACTATGGCTACACCTTC. Translated, it gives CATGRDSEHYGYTF. The gene calls are TRBV12-3 or TRBV12-4 and TRBJ1-2; 7 positions agree with TRBD1. V dropped 10 bases and J dropped 3; count of bases not matched to a gene: 11. The CDR3 covers 14 residues.

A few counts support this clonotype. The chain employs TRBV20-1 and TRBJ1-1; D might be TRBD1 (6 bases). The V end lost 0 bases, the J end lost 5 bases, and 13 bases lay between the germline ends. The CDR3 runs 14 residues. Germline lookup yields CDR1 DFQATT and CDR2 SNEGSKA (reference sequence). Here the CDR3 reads CSARDIGGGTEAFF. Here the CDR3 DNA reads TGCAGTGCTAGAGATATCGGAGGGGGGACTGAAGCTTTCTTT.

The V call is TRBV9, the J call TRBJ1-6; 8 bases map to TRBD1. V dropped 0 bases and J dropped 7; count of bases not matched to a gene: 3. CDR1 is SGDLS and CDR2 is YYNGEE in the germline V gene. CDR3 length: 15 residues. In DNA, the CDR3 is TGTGCCAGCAGCGTAGAGGGGACAGGAAATTCACCCCTCCACTTT. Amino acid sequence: CASSVEGTGNSPLHF.

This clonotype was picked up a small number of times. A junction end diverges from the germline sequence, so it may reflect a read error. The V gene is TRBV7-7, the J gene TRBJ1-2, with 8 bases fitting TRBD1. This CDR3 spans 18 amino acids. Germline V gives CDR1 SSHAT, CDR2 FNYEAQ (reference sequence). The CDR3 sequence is CASSLKGLRQGMDYGYTF. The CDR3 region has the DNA TGTGCTAGCAGCTTAAAGGGGCTCCGACAGGGGATGGACTATGGCTACACCTTC.